This TCR beta chain comes out of a study of cytomegalovirus exposure and HLA in healthy donors. About the research overall: The same platform used for the 500 to 850 first-cohort repertoires was also used for the 100 to 150 validation repertoires, as a later analysis reported. Findings and limits, study-wide: Cytomegalovirus status was reportedly diagnosed by the classifier with high sensitivity and specificity. Among TCR beta chains, those listed as cytomegalovirus-associated numbered over 150.

TCRdb's copy holds only in-frame clones and misses some; the assay was immunoSEQ multiplex PCR. The sample has approximately 200,000 clones, approximately 80% seen once. This clone has only one observation. The antigen is not known. The sample contains more than one DNA sequence encoding this CDR3. This sequence was found in a woman aged 25 to 39 in good health and CMV-seropositive. Sequenced sample: PBMCs.

This chain's CDR3 is CSAGQGNTEAFF. The DNA for the CDR3 is TGCAGCGCCGGACAGGGGAACACTGAAGCTTTCTTT. This chain uses TRBV29-1 with TRBJ1-1; 8 positions agree with TRBD1. Looked up from germline, CDR1 is SQVTM and CDR2 is ANQGSEA. The CDR3 loop spans 12 amino acids. Trimming at V came to 7 bases and at J to 1 base, leaving 2 bases not matched to a gene.